This T cell receptor beta chain was found in a study of T cell responses to AZD1222 COVID-19 vaccine. CDR3 length: 12 amino acids. Per germline, CDR1 MNHEY and CDR2 SVGEGT. V gave up 3 bases and J gave up 6 bases, with 8 bases separating them. Clones were sequenced by immunoSEQ multiplex PCR, and TCRdb holds only the in-frame ones, with some missing. The data contain roughly 66,000 clones, roughly 84% of them seen just once; the ten biggest clones take up under 7.5%. This sample comprised peripheral blood, obtained on day 0 of AZD1222 vaccination. The chain employs TRBV6-2 or TRBV6-3 and TRBJ1-2; D is undetermined. The receptor was derived from an adult in good health. CDR3 loop: CASSYGFDGYTF. As DNA, the CDR3 is TGTGCCAGCAGTTATGGGTTTGATGGCTACACCTTC.